Listed here are 5 T cell receptor beta chains from one sample, sequenced in a study of cytomegalovirus exposure and HLA in healthy donors. The PCR ran on 60 Vbeta and 13 Jbeta primers. Here immunoSEQ multiplex PCR was the method, and the copy in TCRdb shows in-frame clones only, minus some. The sample holds tens of thousands of clones, around 86% seen once. Material: PBMCs. The receptor set was obtained from a woman between 40 and 55 years old in good health and CMV-seropositive.

The chain joins TRBV14 to TRBJ2-1, with 7 bases lining up with TRBD2. The junction had 10 bases not matched to a gene; V was cut back by 0 bases and J by 8 bases. This CDR3 is 16 amino acids long. Germline CDR1 and CDR2: SGHDN and FVKESK. In nucleotides, the CDR3 is TGTGCCAGCAGCCAAGATTCGGGGGGAGGGAGAGATGAGCAGTTCTTC. It codes for CASSQDSGGGRDEQFF.

The chain combines TRBV7-9 with TRBJ1-3, with 7 bases lining up with TRBD1. This CDR3 region has 16 residues. V gave up 5 bases and J gave up 0 bases; unmatched junction bases: 7. CDR1 and CDR2 (germline): SEHNR, FQNEAQ (reference sequence). CDR3: CASSTKDRISGNTIYF. The CDR3 nucleotides read TGTGCCAGCAGCACCAAGGACAGGATCTCTGGAAACACCATATATTTT.

This chain links TRBV6-1 with TRBJ2-5; 11 bases are shared with TRBD2. The V segment lost 4 bases and the J segment 7 bases; nucleotides outside the gene matches: 8. This CDR3 has 15 residues. Germline values: CDR1 MNHNS, CDR2 SASEGT. The CDR3 DNA sequence: TGTGCCAGCAGTGGCTGGACTAGCGGGCTCGGGACCCAGTACTTC. Its translation is CASSGWTSGLGTQYF.

The chain links TRBV25-1 to TRBJ2-5; TRBD2 agrees at 7 bases. Germline-derived CDR1 and CDR2 are MGHDK and SYGVNS. J was trimmed by 7 bases and V by 8 bases; bases with no gene match: 16. The CDR3 sequence is 15 residues long. The CDR3 DNA is TGTGCCAGCGGGGAGGACGGGACTAACAAGGGGACCCAGTACTTC. Its protein is CASGEDGTNKGTQYF.

This clone is categorized as medium-sized. The V call is TRBV5-1, the J call TRBJ2-5, with a tentative D call TRBD1 (6 bases). Between the trimmed V and J ends, which lost 0 bases and 2 bases, there was a span of 14 bases. In germline, CDR1 is SGHRS, CDR2 YFSETQ. The CDR3 sequence is 16 residues long. The CDR3 DNA reads as TGCGCCAGCAGCTTGGCCTCTGACAGGAGTCAAGAGACCCAGTACTTC. This translates into CASSLASDRSQETQYF.